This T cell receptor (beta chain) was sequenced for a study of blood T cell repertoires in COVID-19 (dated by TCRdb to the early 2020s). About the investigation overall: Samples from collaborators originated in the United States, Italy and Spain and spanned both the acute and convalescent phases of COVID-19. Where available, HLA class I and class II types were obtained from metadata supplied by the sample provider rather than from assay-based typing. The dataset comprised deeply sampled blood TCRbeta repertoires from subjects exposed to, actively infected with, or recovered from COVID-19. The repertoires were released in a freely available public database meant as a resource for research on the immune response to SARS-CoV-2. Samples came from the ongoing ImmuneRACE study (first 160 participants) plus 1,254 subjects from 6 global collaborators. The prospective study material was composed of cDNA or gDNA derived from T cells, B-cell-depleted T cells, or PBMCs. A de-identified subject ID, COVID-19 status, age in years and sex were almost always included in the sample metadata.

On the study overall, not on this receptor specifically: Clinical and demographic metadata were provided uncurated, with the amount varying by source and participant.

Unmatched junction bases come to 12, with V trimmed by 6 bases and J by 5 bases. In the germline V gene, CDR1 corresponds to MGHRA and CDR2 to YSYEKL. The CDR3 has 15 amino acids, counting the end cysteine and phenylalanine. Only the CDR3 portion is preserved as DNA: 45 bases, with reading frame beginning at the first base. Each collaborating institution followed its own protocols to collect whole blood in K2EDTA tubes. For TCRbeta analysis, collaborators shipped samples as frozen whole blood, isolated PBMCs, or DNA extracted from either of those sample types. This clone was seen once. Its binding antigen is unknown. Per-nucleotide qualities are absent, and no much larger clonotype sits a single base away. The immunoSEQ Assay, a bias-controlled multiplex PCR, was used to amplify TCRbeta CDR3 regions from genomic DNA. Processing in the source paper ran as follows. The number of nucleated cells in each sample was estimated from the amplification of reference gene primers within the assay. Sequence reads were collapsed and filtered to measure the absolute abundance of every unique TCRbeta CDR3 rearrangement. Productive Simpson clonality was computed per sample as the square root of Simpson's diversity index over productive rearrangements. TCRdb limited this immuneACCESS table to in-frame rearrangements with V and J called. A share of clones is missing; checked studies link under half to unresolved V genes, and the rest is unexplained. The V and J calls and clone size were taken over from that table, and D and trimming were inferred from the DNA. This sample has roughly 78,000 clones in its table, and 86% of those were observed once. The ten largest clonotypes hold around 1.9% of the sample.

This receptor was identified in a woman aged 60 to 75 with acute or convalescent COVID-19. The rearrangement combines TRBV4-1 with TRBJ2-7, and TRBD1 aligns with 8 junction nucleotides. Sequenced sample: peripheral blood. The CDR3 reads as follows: CASSHLGDRWNEQYF. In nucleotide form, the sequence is TGCGCCAGCAGTCACCTGGGGGACAGGTGGAACGAGCAGTACTTC.